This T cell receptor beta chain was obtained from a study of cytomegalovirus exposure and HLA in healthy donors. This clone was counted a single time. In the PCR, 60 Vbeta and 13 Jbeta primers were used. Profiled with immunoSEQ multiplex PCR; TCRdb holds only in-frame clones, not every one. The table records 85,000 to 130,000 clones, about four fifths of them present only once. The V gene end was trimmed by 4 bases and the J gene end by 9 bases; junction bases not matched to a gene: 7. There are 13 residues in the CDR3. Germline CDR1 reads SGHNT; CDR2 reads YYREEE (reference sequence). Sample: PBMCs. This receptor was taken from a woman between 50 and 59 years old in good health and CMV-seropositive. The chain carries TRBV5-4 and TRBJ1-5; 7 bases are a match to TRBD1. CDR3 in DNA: TGTGCCAGCAGCCAAGGACAGGAGGGGCCCCAGCATTTT. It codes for CASSQGQEGPQHF.